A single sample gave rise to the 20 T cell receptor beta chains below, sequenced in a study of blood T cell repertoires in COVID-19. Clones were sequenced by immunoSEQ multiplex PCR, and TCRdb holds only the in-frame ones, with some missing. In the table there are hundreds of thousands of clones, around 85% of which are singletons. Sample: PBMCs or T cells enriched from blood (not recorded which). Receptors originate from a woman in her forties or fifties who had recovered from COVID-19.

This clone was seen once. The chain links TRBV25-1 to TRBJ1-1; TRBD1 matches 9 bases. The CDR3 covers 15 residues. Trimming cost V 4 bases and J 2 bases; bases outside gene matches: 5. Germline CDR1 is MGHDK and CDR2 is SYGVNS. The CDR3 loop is CASSAGQGLNTEAFF. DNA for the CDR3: TGTGCCAGCAGTGCAGGACAGGGGTTAAACACTGAAGCTTTCTTT.

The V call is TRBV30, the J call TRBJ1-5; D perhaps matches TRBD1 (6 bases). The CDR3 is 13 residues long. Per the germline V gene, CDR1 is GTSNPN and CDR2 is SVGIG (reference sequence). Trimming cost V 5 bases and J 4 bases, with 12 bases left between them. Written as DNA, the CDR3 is TGTGCCTGGGCCAGGGGACCTAATCAGCCCCAGCATTTT. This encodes CAWARGPNQPQHF.

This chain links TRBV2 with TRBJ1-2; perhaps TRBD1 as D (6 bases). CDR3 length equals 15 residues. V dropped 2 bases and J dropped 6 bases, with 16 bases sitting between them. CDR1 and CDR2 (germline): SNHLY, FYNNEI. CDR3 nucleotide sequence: TGTGCCAGCAGTGAAATGTCAGGGGATCTGCATGGCTACACCTTC. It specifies CASSEMSGDLHGYTF.

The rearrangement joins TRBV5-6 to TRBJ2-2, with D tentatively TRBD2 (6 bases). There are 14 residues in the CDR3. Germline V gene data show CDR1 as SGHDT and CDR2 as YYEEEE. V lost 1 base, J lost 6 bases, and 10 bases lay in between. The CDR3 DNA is TGTGCCAGCAGCTTGACTAGCCTCCCCGGGGAGCTGTTTTTT. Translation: CASSLTSLPGELFF. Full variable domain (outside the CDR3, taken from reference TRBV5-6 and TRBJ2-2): DAGVTQSPTHLIKTRGQQVTLRCSPKSGHDTVSWYQQALGQGPQFIFQYYEEEERQRGNFPDRFSGHQFPNYSSELNVNALLLGDSALYLCASSLTSLPGELFFGEGSRLTVL.

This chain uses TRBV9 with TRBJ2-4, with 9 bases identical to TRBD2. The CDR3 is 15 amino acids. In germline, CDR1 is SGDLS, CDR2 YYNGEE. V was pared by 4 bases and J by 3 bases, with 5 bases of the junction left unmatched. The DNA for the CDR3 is TGTGCCAGCAGCCTTGGACTAGCGAGCAAAAACATTCAGTACTTC. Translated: CASSLGLASKNIQYF.

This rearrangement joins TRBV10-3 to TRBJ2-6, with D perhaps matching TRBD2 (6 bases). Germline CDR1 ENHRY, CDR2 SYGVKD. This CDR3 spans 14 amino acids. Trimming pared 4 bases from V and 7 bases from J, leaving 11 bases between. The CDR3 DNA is TGTGCCATCAGTGGGGGGGATATCGCCAACGTCCTGACTTTC. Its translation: CAISGGDIANVLTF.

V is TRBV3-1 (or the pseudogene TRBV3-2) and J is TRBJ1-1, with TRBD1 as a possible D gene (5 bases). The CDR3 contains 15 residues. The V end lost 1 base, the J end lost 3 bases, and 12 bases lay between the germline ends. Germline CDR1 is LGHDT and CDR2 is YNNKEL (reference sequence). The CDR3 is CASSQVWGLDTEAFF. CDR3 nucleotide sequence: TGTGCCAGCAGCCAAGTGTGGGGCTTGGACACTGAAGCTTTCTTT.

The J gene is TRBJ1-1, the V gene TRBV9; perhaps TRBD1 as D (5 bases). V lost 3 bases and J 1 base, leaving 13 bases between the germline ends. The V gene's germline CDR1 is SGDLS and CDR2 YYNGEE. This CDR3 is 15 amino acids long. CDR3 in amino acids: CASSAGTGQNTEAFF. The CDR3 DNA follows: TGTGCCAGCAGCGCCGGAACAGGTCAGAACACTGAAGCTTTCTTT.

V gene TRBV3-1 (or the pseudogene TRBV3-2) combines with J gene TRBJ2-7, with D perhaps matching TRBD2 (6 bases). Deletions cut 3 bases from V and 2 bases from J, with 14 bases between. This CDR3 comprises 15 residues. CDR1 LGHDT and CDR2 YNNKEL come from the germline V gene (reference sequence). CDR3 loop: CASSQASAGTYEQYF. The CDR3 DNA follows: TGTGCCAGCAGCCAGGCTAGCGCCGGAACCTACGAGCAGTACTTC.

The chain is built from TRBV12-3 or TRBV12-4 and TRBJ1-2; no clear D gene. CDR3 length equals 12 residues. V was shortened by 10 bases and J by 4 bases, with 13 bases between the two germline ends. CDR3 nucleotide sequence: TGTGCCACCAAACCGAGCCCCTATGGCTACACCTTC. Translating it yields CATKPSPYGYTF.

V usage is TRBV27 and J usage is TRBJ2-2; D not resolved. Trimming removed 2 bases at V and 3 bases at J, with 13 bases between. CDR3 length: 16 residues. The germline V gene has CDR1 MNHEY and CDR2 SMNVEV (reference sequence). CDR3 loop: CASSLASRRDTGELFF. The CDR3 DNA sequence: TGTGCCAGCAGTTTAGCATCCCGTCGCGACACCGGGGAGCTGTTTTTT.

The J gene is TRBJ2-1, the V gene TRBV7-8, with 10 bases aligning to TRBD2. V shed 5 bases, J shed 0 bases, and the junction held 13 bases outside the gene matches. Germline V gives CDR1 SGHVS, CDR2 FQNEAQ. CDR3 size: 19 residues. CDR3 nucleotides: TGTGCCAGCAGCAGACGCCCTAGCGGGGGCCGGAGCTCCTACAATGAGCAGTTCTTC. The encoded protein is CASSRRPSGGRSSYNEQFF.

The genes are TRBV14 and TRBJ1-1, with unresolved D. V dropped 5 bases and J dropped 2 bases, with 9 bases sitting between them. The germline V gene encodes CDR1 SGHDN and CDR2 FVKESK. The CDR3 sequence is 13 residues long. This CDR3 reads CASSVMLNTEAFF. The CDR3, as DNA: TGTGCCAGCAGCGTAATGCTAAACACTGAAGCTTTCTTT.

CDR3 bases: TGTGCCAGCAGCTTAGACGGGACTGAAGCTTTCTTT. The encoded protein is CASSLDGTEAFF. The chain employs TRBV11-2 and TRBJ1-1, with unresolved D. Trimming removed 0 bases from V and 5 bases from J, with 4 bases in between. This CDR3 region has 12 residues. CDR1 and CDR2 (germline): SGHAT, FQNNGV.

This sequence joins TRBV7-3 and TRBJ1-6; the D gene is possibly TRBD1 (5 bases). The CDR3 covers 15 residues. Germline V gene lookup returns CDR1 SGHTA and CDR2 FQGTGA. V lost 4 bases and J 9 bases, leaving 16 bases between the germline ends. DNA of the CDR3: TGTGCCAGCAGCTCAACAGGTGACATGTTTTCACCCCTCCACTTT. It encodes CASSSTGDMFSPLHF.

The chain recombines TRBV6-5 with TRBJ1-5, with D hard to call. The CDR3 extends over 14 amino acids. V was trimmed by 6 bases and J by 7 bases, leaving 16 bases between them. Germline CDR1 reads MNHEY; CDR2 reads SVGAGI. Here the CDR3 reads CASRFRSGEQPQHF. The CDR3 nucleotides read TGTGCCAGCAGATTCAGGTCGGGAGAACAGCCCCAGCATTTT.

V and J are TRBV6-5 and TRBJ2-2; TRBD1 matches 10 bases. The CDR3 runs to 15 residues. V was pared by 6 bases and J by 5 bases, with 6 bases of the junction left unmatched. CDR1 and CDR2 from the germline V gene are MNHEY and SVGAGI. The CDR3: CASSLTGGRTGELFF. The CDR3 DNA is TGTGCCAGCAGCCTGACAGGGGGCCGGACCGGGGAGCTGTTTTTT.

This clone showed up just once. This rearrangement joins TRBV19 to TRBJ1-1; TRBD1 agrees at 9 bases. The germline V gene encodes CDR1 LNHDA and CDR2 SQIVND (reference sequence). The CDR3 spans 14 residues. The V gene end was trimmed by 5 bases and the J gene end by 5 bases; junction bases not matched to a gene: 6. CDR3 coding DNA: TGTGCCAGTAGTCGACAGGGGGGGGGAACTGAAGCTTTCTTT. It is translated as CASSRQGGGTEAFF.

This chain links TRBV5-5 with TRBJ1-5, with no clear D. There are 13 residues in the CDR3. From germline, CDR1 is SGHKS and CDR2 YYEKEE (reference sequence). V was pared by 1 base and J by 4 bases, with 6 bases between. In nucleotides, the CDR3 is TGTGCCAGCAGCTTGTCAGGTAATCAGCCCCAGCATTTT. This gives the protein CASSLSGNQPQHF.

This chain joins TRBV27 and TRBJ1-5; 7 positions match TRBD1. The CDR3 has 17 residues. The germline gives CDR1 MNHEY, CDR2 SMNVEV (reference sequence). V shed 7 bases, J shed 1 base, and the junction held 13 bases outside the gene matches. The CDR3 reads CASTIRRGNVSNQPQHF. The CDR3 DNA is TGTGCCAGCACCATTCGCAGGGGGAATGTGAGCAATCAGCCCCAGCATTTT.